This T cell receptor beta chain was identified in a study of blood T cell repertoires in COVID-19. On the study more broadly: The origin of the acute and convalescent COVID-19 samples was the United States, Italy and Spain.

Trimming shortened V by 0 bases and J by 7 bases, and 16 bases separated the two germline ends. CDR1 and CDR2 (germline): MGHRA, YSYEKL. The CDR3 length is 16 residues. Some clones are missing from TCRdb's copy, which holds only in-frame ones; the method was immunoSEQ multiplex PCR. The sample contains approximately 94,000 clones, roughly 90% of which appear only once. The sample consisted of peripheral blood. This rearrangement joins TRBV4-1 to TRBJ2-1; weak D call: TRBD2 (6 bases). This receptor was obtained from a man aged 50-60 years with active COVID-19. CDR3: CASSQEWDGGGNEQFF. The CDR3 DNA reads as TGCGCCAGCAGCCAAGAATGGGACGGAGGAGGGAATGAGCAGTTCTTC.